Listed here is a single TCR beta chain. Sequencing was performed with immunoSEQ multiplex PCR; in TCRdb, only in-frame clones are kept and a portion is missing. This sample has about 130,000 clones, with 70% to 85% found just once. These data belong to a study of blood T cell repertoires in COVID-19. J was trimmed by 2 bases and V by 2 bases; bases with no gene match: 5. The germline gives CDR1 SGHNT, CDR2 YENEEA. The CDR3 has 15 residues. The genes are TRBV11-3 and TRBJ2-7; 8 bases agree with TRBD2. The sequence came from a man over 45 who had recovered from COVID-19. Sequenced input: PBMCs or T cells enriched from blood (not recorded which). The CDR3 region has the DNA TGTGCCAGCAGCTTATCAGCGGGGGCCCCCTACGAGCAGTACTTC. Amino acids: CASSLSAGAPYEQYF.